A selection of T cell receptor beta chains follows, all from one sample in a study of T cell repertoires in cytomegalovirus infection. TCRdb re-called the reads through MiXCR, storing one row per CDR3 protein. Seen here are about 770,000 distinct CDR3 sequences, about 28% observed once, and the top ten hold about an eighth. Their antigens remain unidentified. The material was cultured CD8+ T cells from PBMCs, obtained from culture after CMV antigen stimulation. The receptors here all came from a human donor in good health (CMV status not recorded). Some clones in this sample may be carry-over from other donors' samples. CDR3s include the opening cysteine and the closing phenylalanine or tryptophan. The order of the fields is D gene, V gene, clone size, J gene, CDR3 protein, CDR3 DNA. The D gene is left open where the match is weak. Clone size is stated in some rows and not others, as once, few, many or a class when expanded.

d_gene: TRBD1
v_gene: TRBV27
abundance: .
j_gene: TRBJ1-1
CDR3aa: CASSFQWTGVGEAFF
CDR3nt: TGTGCCAGCAGTTTTCAATGGACAGGGGTGGGTGAAGCTTTCTTT

d_gene: .
v_gene: TRBV19
abundance: .
j_gene: TRBJ1-2
CDR3aa: CASSMGSEGYTF
CDR3nt: TGTGCCAGTAGTATGGGGAGCGAAGGCTACACCTTC

d_gene: TRBD2
v_gene: TRBV11-2
abundance: few
j_gene: TRBJ2-3
CDR3aa: CATGAGGHRGWKDTQYF
CDR3nt: TGTGCCACCGGAGCGGGGGGGCACCGCGGATGGAAGGATACGCAGTATTTT

d_gene: TRBD1
v_gene: TRBV4-3
abundance: few
j_gene: TRBJ2-5
CDR3aa: CASSPDGTGDQETQYF
CDR3nt: TGCGCCAGCAGCCCAGACGGGACAGGGGACCAAGAGACCCAGTACTTC

d_gene: .
v_gene: TRBV29-1
abundance: .
j_gene: TRBJ2-7
CDR3aa: CSVVVGADYEQYF
CDR3nt: TGCAGCGTTGTCGTGGGGGCTGATTACGAGCAGTACTTC

d_gene: .
v_gene: TRBV6-8
abundance: .
j_gene: TRBJ2-1
CDR3aa: CASSYYSEEFF
CDR3nt: TGTGCCAGCAGTTACTACAGCGAGGAGTTCTTC

d_gene: .
v_gene: TRBV12-3/TRBV12-4
abundance: .
j_gene: TRBJ2-4
CDR3aa: CASSLEGPRTKNIQYF
CDR3nt: TGTGCCAGCAGTTTAGAGGGCCCCCGGACCAAAAACATTCAGTACTTC

d_gene: TRBD2
v_gene: TRBV12-3/TRBV12-4
abundance: .
j_gene: TRBJ2-1
CDR3aa: CASSLAAGGHYEQFF
CDR3nt: TGTGCCAGCAGTTTAGCTGCGGGGGGCCACTATGAGCAGTTCTTC

d_gene: TRBD1
v_gene: TRBV6-6
abundance: few
j_gene: TRBJ1-4
CDR3aa: CASSSGTGAGKLFF
CDR3nt: TGTGCCAGCAGTTCCGGGACAGGGGCCGGGAAGCTGTTTTTT

d_gene: .
v_gene: TRBV28
abundance: .
j_gene: TRBJ1-1
CDR3aa: CASSLLRFPPDSTEAFF
CDR3nt: TGTGCCAGCAGTTTATTACGGTTTCCCCCAGATAGCACTGAAGCTTTCTTT

d_gene: TRBD2
v_gene: TRBV7-3
abundance: many
j_gene: TRBJ2-3
CDR3aa: CASSLGVAGTQDTQYF
CDR3nt: TGTGCCAGCAGCTTAGGGGTAGCGGGGACTCAAGATACGCAGTATTTT

d_gene: TRBD1
v_gene: TRBV15
abundance: .
j_gene: TRBJ1-1
CDR3aa: CATSRDHGTGDYNTEAFF
CDR3nt: TGTGCCACCAGCAGAGATCACGGGACAGGGGATTATAACACTGAAGCTTTCTTT

d_gene: .
v_gene: TRBV4-1
abundance: .
j_gene: TRBJ2-7
CDR3aa: CASSLLGPRDATYEQYF
CDR3nt: TGCGCCAGCAGCCTCCTAGGACCCCGGGACGCCACCTACGAGCAGTACTTC

d_gene: .
v_gene: TRBV25-1
abundance: .
j_gene: TRBJ1-1
CDR3aa: CASSEYYTRTEAFF
CDR3nt: TGTGCCAGCAGTGAATATTACACCCGGACTGAAGCTTTCTTT

d_gene: TRBD2
v_gene: TRBV11-3
abundance: many
j_gene: TRBJ2-3
CDR3aa: CASSPRTSGGGTDTQYF
CDR3nt: TGTGCCAGCAGCCCCCGGACTAGCGGGGGTGGGACAGATACGCAGTATTTT

d_gene: TRBD2
v_gene: TRBV11-2
abundance: .
j_gene: TRBJ2-1
CDR3aa: CASSLWTSGGLNEQFF
CDR3nt: TGTGCCAGCAGCCTCTGGACTAGCGGGGGCCTCAATGAGCAGTTCTTC

d_gene: .
v_gene: TRBV6-5
abundance: .
j_gene: TRBJ1-2
CDR3aa: CASSTGEDGYTF
CDR3nt: TGTGCCAGCAGTACGGGAGAGGATGGCTACACCTTC

d_gene: .
v_gene: TRBV7-9
abundance: few
j_gene: TRBJ2-7
CDR3aa: CASSLRQFYEQYF
CDR3nt: TGTGCCAGCAGCTTGCGGCAGTTCTACGAGCAGTACTTC

d_gene: .
v_gene: TRBV19
abundance: .
j_gene: TRBJ1-5
CDR3aa: CASSMAQEPTGNQPQHF
CDR3nt: TGTGCCAGTAGTATGGCACAGGAGCCTACGGGCAATCAGCCCCAGCATTTT

d_gene: TRBD1
v_gene: TRBV29-1
abundance: .
j_gene: TRBJ1-1
CDR3aa: CSVPDRRNTEAFF
CDR3nt: TGCAGCGTTCCGGACAGGAGGAACACTGAAGCTTTCTTT

d_gene: TRBD2
v_gene: TRBV12-5
abundance: .
j_gene: TRBJ2-1
CDR3aa: CASGRGTSGHNEQFF
CDR3nt: TGTGCTAGTGGTCGTGGGACTAGCGGGCACAATGAGCAGTTCTTC

d_gene: .
v_gene: TRBV4-1
abundance: .
j_gene: TRBJ1-4
CDR3aa: CASSQEPVLGEKLFF
CDR3nt: TGCGCCAGCAGCCAAGAGCCTGTATTAGGGGAAAAACTGTTTTTT

d_gene: .
v_gene: TRBV7-2
abundance: many
j_gene: TRBJ1-1
CDR3aa: CASDRALQGNTEAFF
CDR3nt: TGTGCCAGCGATCGGGCCCTTCAAGGGAACACTGAAGCTTTCTTT

d_gene: .
v_gene: TRBV28
abundance: .
j_gene: TRBJ2-1
CDR3aa: CASSFGVPKSRVYNEQFF
CDR3nt: TGTGCCAGCAGTTTTGGGGTCCCTAAATCCAGGGTCTACAATGAGCAGTTCTTC

d_gene: .
v_gene: TRBV29-1
abundance: .
j_gene: TRBJ1-2
CDR3aa: CSVDAGDGYTF
CDR3nt: TGCAGCGTTGACGCAGGGGACGGCTACACCTTC

d_gene: .
v_gene: TRBV6-6
abundance: .
j_gene: TRBJ1-5
CDR3aa: CASGPWDSNQPQHF
CDR3nt: TGTGCCAGCGGTCCTTGGGACTCTAATCAGCCCCAGCATTTT

d_gene: .
v_gene: TRBV19
abundance: many
j_gene: TRBJ1-3
CDR3aa: CASGTGENSGNTIYF
CDR3nt: TGTGCCAGTGGGACCGGGGAGAACTCTGGAAACACCATATATTTT

d_gene: TRBD1
v_gene: TRBV7-9
abundance: .
j_gene: TRBJ1-2
CDR3aa: CASSLDTGTGSGYTF
CDR3nt: TGTGCCAGCAGCTTAGACACCGGGACAGGGAGTGGCTACACCTTC

d_gene: .
v_gene: TRBV3-1
abundance: .
j_gene: TRBJ2-1
CDR3aa: CASSQDLPNEQFF
CDR3nt: TGTGCCAGCAGCCAAGACCTCCCCAATGAGCAGTTCTTC

d_gene: .
v_gene: TRBV7-8
abundance: many
j_gene: TRBJ2-2
CDR3aa: CASSLAGEPLLTGELFF
CDR3nt: TGTGCCAGCAGCTTAGCAGGGGAACCCCTTTTGACCGGGGAGCTGTTTTTT

d_gene: TRBD1
v_gene: TRBV7-6
abundance: few
j_gene: TRBJ1-4
CDR3aa: CASSLGQGMNNEKLFF
CDR3nt: TGTGCCAGCAGCTTAGGACAGGGGATGAATAATGAAAAACTGTTTTTT

d_gene: TRBD2
v_gene: TRBV29-1
abundance: .
j_gene: TRBJ2-5
CDR3aa: CSVDLAGERAQYF
CDR3nt: TGCAGCGTTGACCTAGCGGGGGAGAGGGCCCAGTACTTC

d_gene: .
v_gene: TRBV2
abundance: .
j_gene: TRBJ1-2
CDR3aa: CASSETFSYGYTF
CDR3nt: TGTGCCAGCAGTGAAACCTTTTCCTATGGCTACACCTTC

d_gene: .
v_gene: TRBV6-2/TRBV6-3
abundance: .
j_gene: TRBJ1-5
CDR3aa: CASSYVPGAQPQHF
CDR3nt: TGTGCCAGCAGTTACGTCCCTGGGGCTCAGCCCCAGCATTTT

d_gene: TRBD1
v_gene: TRBV5-1
abundance: many
j_gene: TRBJ2-1
CDR3aa: CASSFGTAFPHEQFF
CDR3nt: TGCGCCAGCAGCTTCGGGACAGCGTTCCCCCATGAGCAGTTCTTC

d_gene: TRBD1
v_gene: TRBV6-1
abundance: .
j_gene: TRBJ2-5
CDR3aa: CASSPYPGQGARETQYF
CDR3nt: TGTGCCAGCAGTCCGTACCCAGGACAGGGGGCTCGGGAGACCCAGTACTTC

d_gene: TRBD1
v_gene: TRBV6-1
abundance: .
j_gene: TRBJ1-5
CDR3aa: CASSVADRVIQPQHF
CDR3nt: TGTGCCAGCAGCGTCGCTGACAGGGTAATTCAGCCCCAGCATTTT

d_gene: .
v_gene: TRBV5-5
abundance: .
j_gene: TRBJ1-4
CDR3aa: CASSAFGRDGDEKLFF
CDR3nt: TGTGCCAGCAGCGCGTTTGGCAGGGATGGTGATGAAAAACTGTTTTTT

d_gene: .
v_gene: TRBV6-5
abundance: few
j_gene: TRBJ2-7
CDR3aa: CASSYSRTVPSYEQYF
CDR3nt: TGTGCCAGCAGTTACTCCCGGACAGTACCCTCCTACGAGCAGTACTTC

d_gene: TRBD2
v_gene: TRBV27
abundance: .
j_gene: TRBJ2-3
CDR3aa: CASSLYILAADTDTQYF
CDR3nt: TGTGCCAGCAGTTTATATATCCTAGCGGCAGACACAGATACGCAGTATTTT

d_gene: .
v_gene: TRBV5-4
abundance: .
j_gene: TRBJ1-1
CDR3aa: CASSLPRRENTEAFF
CDR3nt: TGTGCCAGCAGCTTACCGCGGAGGGAGAACACTGAAGCTTTCTTT

d_gene: .
v_gene: TRBV5-1
abundance: .
j_gene: TRBJ1-1
CDR3aa: CASSLRFTNTEAFF
CDR3nt: TGCGCCAGCAGCCTCCGGTTTACAAACACTGAAGCTTTCTTT

d_gene: .
v_gene: TRBV14
abundance: few
j_gene: TRBJ1-6
CDR3aa: CASSPGAGVNNSPLHF
CDR3nt: TGTGCCAGCAGCCCCGGTGCGGGGGTAAATAATTCACCCCTCCACTTT

d_gene: .
v_gene: TRBV6-2/TRBV6-3
abundance: few
j_gene: TRBJ2-1
CDR3aa: CASSYSLAQSSYNEQFF
CDR3nt: TGTGCCAGCAGTTACTCTCTAGCGCAAAGCTCCTACAATGAGCAGTTCTTC

d_gene: .
v_gene: TRBV28
abundance: .
j_gene: TRBJ2-5
CDR3aa: CASSLDTLRRQETQYF
CDR3nt: TGTGCCAGCAGTTTGGACACGCTGCGGCGCCAAGAGACCCAGTACTTC

d_gene: .
v_gene: TRBV7-6
abundance: many
j_gene: TRBJ2-3
CDR3aa: CASSSGRGSTDTQYF
CDR3nt: TGTGCCAGCAGCTCTGGACGGGGTTCCACAGATACGCAGTATTTT

d_gene: .
v_gene: TRBV7-6
abundance: few
j_gene: TRBJ2-5
CDR3aa: CASSQGGGGETQYF
CDR3nt: TGTGCCAGCAGCCAAGGAGGGGGGGGAGAGACCCAGTACTTC

d_gene: .
v_gene: TRBV6-8
abundance: .
j_gene: TRBJ1-1
CDR3aa: CASRLLDRRTEAFF
CDR3nt: TGTGCCAGCAGACTTCTTGACAGGAGGACTGAAGCTTTCTTT

d_gene: .
v_gene: TRBV5-1
abundance: few
j_gene: TRBJ1-1
CDR3aa: CASSLEGHEAFF
CDR3nt: TGCGCCAGCAGCCTGGAGGGTCACGAGGCTTTCTTT

d_gene: TRBD1
v_gene: TRBV12-3/TRBV12-4
abundance: .
j_gene: TRBJ1-1
CDR3aa: CASSSLGQGGEAFF
CDR3nt: TGTGCCAGCAGTTCCCTCGGACAGGGAGGTGAAGCTTTCTTT

d_gene: .
v_gene: TRBV7-9
abundance: many
j_gene: TRBJ1-5
CDR3aa: CASSQTLNQPQHF
CDR3nt: TGTGCCAGCAGCCAAACCTTAAATCAGCCCCAGCATTTT

d_gene: .
v_gene: TRBV4-1
abundance: .
j_gene: TRBJ1-1
CDR3aa: CASSFVTGQTEAFF
CDR3nt: TGCGCCAGCAGCTTCGTAACAGGGCAAACTGAAGCTTTCTTT

d_gene: .
v_gene: TRBV7-8
abundance: many
j_gene: TRBJ1-3
CDR3aa: CASSVDTGFFFPGNTIYF
CDR3nt: TGTGCCAGCAGCGTGGACACAGGGTTCTTCTTTCCTGGAAACACCATATATTTT

d_gene: TRBD1
v_gene: TRBV7-8
abundance: many
j_gene: TRBJ1-1
CDR3aa: CASSLAQTGLNTEAFF
CDR3nt: TGTGCCAGCAGCTTAGCCCAGACAGGGTTGAACACTGAAGCTTTCTTT

d_gene: .
v_gene: TRBV5-5
abundance: few
j_gene: TRBJ1-4
CDR3aa: CASSLARKEKLFF
CDR3nt: TGTGCCAGCAGCTTGGCCAGGAAAGAAAAACTGTTTTTT

d_gene: .
v_gene: TRBV5-5
abundance: few
j_gene: TRBJ1-5
CDR3aa: CASSLAADQPQHF
CDR3nt: TGTGCCAGCAGCTTGGCGGCGGATCAGCCCCAGCATTTT

d_gene: .
v_gene: TRBV29-1
abundance: few
j_gene: TRBJ2-1
CDR3aa: CSVEGPSAEQFF
CDR3nt: TGCAGCGTTGAAGGACCTAGCGCTGAGCAGTTCTTC

d_gene: TRBD2
v_gene: TRBV6-1
abundance: few
j_gene: TRBJ2-1
CDR3aa: CASKPGTSGGVNEQFF
CDR3nt: TGTGCCAGCAAACCCGGGACTAGCGGGGGGGTGAATGAGCAGTTCTTC